The count of the clone carrying this TCR beta chain is one. The J segment lost 7 bases and the V segment lost 4 bases, leaving 8 bases of the junction unmatched. CDR1 is LGHDT and CDR2 is YNNKEL in the germline V gene (reference sequence). The CDR3 extends over 16 amino acids. This specimen comes from a study of blood T cell repertoires in COVID-19. Study-wide background: Italy, Spain and the United States were the sources of the convalescent and acute COVID-19 samples. The analysed material was cDNA or gDNA that came from T cells, B-cell-depleted T cells, or PBMCs.

How the authors handled the data: Estimation of nucleated cell counts relied on the amplification of reference gene primers. Only in-frame clones appear in the TCRdb table, and some are missing; sequencing was by immunoSEQ multiplex PCR. The DNA gave D and trimming, while V, J and clone size come from that table. The profile shows under 130,000 clones, over 75% of them singletons. The chain recombines TRBV3-1 (or the pseudogene TRBV3-2) with TRBJ2-1; 12 nucleotides align to TRBD2. Material for sequencing was peripheral blood. The TCR originated in a man over 45 with acute or convalescent COVID-19. CDR3 protein: CASSRSSGGAWNEQFF. CDR3 in DNA: TGTGCCAGCAGCCGTTCTAGCGGGGGGGCTTGGAATGAGCAGTTCTTC.